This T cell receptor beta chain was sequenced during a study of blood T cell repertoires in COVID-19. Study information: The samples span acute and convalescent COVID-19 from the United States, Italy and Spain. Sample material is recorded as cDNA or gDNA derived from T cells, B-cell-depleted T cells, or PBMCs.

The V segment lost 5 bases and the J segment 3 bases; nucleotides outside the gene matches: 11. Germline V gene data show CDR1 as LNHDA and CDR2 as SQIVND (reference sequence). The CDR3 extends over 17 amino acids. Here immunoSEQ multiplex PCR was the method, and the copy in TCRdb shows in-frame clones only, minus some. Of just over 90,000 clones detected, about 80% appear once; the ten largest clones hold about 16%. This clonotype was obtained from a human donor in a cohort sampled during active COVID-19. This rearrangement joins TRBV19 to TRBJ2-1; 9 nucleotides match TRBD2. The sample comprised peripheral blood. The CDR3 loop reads CASSLTGSGRIYNEQFF. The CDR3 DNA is TGTGCCAGTAGTCTTACCGGTAGCGGGAGAATCTACAATGAGCAGTTCTTC.